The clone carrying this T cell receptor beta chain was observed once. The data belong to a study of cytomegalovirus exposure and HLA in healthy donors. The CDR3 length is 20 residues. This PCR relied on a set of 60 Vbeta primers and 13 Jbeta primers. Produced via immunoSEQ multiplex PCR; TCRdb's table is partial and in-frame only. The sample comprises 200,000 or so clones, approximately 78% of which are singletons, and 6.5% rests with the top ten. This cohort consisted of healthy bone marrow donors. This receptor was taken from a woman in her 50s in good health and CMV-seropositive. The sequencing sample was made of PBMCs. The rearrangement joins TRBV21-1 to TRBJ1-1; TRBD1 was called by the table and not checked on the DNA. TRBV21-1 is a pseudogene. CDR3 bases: TGTGCCAGCAGCAAAGGGCGCCGGCGGACAGGGTCCTCATGGAGCACTGAAGCTTTCTTT. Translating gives CASSKGRRRTGSSWSTEAFF.